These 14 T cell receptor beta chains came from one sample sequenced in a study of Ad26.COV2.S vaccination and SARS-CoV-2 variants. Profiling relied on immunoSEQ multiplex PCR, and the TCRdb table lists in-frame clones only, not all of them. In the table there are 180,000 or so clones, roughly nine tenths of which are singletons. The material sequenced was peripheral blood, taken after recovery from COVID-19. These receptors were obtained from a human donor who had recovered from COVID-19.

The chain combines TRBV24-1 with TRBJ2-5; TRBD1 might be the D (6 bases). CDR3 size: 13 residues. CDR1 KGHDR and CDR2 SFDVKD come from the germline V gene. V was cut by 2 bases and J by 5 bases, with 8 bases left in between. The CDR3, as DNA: TGTGCCACCAGTGATTCAGGGGCCGAGACCCAGTACTTC. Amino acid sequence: CATSDSGAETQYF.

The CDR3 loop is CASRKTGSNYGYTF. CDR3 sequence (DNA): TGTGCCAGCAGGAAGACAGGTTCTAACTATGGCTACACCTTC. The gene calls are TRBV6-5 and TRBJ1-2, with TRBD1 as a possible D gene (6 bases). This CDR3 is 14 amino acids long. Trimming stripped 6 bases from V and 0 bases from J, with 11 bases between. Germline V CDR1 and CDR2: MNHEY, SVGAGI.

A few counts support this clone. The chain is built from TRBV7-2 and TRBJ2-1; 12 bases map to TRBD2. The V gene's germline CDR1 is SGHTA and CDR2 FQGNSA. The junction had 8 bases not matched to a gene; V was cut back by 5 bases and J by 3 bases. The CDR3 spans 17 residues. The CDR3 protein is CASSQRRTSGVYNEQFF. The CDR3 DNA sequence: TGTGCCAGCAGCCAACGAAGGACTAGCGGGGTCTACAATGAGCAGTTCTTC. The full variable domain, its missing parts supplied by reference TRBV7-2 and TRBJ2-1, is GAGVSQSPSNKVTEKGKDVELRCDPISGHTALYWYRQSLGQGLEFLIYFQGNSAPDKSGLPSDRFSAERTGGSVSTLTIQRTQQEDSAVYLCASSQRRTSGVYNEQFFGPGTRLTVL.

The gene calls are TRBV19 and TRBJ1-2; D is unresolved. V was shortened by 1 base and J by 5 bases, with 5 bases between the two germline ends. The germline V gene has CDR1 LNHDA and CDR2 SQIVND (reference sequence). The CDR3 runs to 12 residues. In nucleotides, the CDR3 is TGTGCCAGTAGTATAGCGGGTTATGGCTACACCTTC. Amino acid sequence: CASSIAGYGYTF.

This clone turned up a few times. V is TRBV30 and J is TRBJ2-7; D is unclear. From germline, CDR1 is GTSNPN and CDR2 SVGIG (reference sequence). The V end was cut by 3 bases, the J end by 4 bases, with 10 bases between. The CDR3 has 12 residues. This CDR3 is CAWSDLRYEQYF. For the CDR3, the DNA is TGTGCCTGGAGCGACCTGCGATACGAGCAGTACTTC. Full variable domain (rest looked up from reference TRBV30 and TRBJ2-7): SQTIHQWPATLVQPVGSPLSLECTVEGTSNPNLYWYRQAAGRGLQLLFYSVGIGQISSEVPQNLSASRPQDRQFILSSKKLLLSDSGFYLCAWSDLRYEQYFGPGTRLTVT.

CDR3 in amino acids: CASSGTYTYEQYF. CDR3 sequence (DNA): TGTGCCAGCAGTGGGACCTACACCTACGAGCAGTACTTC. The chain joins TRBV2 to TRBJ2-7; D is ambiguous. Germline V gene lookup returns CDR1 SNHLY and CDR2 FYNNEI. The germline V and J ends were trimmed by 4 bases and 2 bases, with 9 bases remaining between them. CDR3 length: 13 residues.

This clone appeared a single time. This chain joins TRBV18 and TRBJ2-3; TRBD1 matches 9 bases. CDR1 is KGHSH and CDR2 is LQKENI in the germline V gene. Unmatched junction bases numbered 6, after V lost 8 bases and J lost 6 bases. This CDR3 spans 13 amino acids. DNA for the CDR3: TGTGCCAGCCACAGGGGGCGCATGGATACGCAGTATTTT. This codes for CASHRGRMDTQYF.

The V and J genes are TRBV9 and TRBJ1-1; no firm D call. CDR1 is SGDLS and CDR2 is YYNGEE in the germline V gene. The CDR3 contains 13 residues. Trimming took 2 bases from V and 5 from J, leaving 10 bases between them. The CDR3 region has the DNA TGTGCCAGCAGCGTGGAGGTAGGGACTGAAGCTTTCTTT. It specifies CASSVEVGTEAFF.

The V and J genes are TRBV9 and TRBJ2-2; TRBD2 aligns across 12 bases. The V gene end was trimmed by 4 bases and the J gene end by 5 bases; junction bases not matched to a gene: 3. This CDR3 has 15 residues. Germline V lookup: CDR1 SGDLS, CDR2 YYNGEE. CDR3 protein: CASSPLAGGTGELFF. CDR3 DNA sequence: TGTGCCAGCAGCCCACTAGCGGGGGGTACCGGGGAGCTGTTTTTT.

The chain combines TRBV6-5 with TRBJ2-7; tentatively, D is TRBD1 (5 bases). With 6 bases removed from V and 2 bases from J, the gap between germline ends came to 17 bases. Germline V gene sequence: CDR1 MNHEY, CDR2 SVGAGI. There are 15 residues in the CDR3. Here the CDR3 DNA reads TGTGCCAGCAGAGAGTCAGGGATTTCTACCTACGAGCAGTACTTC. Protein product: CASRESGISTYEQYF.

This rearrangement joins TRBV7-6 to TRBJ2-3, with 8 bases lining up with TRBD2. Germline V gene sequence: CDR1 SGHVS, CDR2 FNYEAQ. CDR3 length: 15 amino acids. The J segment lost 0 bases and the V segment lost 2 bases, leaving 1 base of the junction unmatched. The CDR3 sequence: CASSLTSGSTDTQYF. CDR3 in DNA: TGTGCCAGCAGCTTAACTAGCGGAAGCACAGATACGCAGTATTTT.

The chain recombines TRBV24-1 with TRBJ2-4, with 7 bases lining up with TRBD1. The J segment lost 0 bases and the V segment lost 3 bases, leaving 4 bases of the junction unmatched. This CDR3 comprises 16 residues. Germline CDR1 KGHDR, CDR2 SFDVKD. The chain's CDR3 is CATSDVTGPAKNIQYF. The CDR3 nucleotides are TGTGCCACCAGTGATGTGACAGGGCCAGCCAAAAACATTCAGTACTTC.

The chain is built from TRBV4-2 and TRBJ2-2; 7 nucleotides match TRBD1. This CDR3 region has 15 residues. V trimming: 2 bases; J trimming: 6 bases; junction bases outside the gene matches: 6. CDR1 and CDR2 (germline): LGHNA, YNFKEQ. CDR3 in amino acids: CASSQPDRTSGELFF. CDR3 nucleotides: TGTGCCAGCAGCCAACCGGACAGGACTTCCGGGGAGCTGTTTTTT.

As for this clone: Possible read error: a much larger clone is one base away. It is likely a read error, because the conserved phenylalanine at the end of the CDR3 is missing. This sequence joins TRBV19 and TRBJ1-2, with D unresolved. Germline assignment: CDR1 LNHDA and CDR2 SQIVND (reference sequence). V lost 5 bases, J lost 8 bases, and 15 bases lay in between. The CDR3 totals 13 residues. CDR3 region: CASSALPPQGYTL. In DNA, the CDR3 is TGTGCCAGTAGTGCCCTACCCCCCCAGGGCTACACCCTC.